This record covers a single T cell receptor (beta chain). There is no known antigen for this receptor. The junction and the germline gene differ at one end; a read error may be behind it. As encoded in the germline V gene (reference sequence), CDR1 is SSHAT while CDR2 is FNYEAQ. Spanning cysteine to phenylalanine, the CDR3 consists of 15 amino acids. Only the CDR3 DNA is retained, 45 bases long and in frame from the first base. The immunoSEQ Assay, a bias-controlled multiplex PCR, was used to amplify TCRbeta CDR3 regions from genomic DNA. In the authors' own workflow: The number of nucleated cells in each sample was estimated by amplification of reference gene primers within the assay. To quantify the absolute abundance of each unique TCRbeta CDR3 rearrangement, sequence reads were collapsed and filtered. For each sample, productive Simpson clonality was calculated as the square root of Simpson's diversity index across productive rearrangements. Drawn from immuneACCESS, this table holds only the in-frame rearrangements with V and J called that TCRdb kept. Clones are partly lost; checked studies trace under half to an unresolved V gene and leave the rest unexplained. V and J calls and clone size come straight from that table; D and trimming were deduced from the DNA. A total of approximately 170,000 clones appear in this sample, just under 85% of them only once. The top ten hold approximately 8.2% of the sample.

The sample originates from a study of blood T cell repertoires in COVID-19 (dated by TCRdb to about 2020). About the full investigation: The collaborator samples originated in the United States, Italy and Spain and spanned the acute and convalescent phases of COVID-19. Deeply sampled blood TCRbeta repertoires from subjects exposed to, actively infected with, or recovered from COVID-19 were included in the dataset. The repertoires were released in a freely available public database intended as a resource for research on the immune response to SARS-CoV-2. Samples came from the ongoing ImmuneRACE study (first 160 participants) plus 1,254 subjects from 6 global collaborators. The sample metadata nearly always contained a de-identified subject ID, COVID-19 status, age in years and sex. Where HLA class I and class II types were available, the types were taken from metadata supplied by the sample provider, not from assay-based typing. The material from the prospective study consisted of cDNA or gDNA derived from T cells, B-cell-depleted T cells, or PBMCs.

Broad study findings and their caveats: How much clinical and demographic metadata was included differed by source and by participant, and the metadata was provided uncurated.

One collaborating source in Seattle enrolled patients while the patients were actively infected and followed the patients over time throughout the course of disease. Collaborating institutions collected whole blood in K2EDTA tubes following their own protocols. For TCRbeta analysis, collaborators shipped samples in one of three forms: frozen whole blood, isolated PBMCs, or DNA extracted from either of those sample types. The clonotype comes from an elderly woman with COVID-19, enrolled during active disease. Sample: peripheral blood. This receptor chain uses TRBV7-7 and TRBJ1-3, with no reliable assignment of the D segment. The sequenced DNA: TGTGCTAGCAGCCCCTCACCTATCTCTGGAAACACCATATATTTT. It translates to CASSPSPISGNTIYF.